This T cell receptor beta chain originates from a study of CD8 T cells in ankylosing spondylitis. Study conclusions and caveats: There was reportedly significant enrichment of clones that were disease-linked in matched ankylosing spondylitis synovial fluid.

For TCR beta, libraries came from quantitative 5'-RACE with molecular barcodes. TCRdb used MiXCR to reprocess the 5' RACE reads, holding one entry per CDR3 protein. Of some 200,000 distinct CDR3 sequences in the sample, roughly 24% were seen once. The V gene lost 2 bases and the J gene lost 8 bases, with 9 bases spanning the gap. This CDR3 comprises 12 residues. About this clonotype itself: The antigen remains undetermined.

The source material was blood, either unsorted or a sorted T cell fraction (not recorded which). The receptor was isolated from a male donor with ankylosing spondylitis or in good health (not recorded which). The chain has TRBV12-3 or TRBV12-4 and TRBJ1-1; no clear D. CDR3 bases: TGTGCCAGCAGTTTAAGCGCAGTCGAAGCTTTCTTT. Its protein is CASSLSAVEAFF.